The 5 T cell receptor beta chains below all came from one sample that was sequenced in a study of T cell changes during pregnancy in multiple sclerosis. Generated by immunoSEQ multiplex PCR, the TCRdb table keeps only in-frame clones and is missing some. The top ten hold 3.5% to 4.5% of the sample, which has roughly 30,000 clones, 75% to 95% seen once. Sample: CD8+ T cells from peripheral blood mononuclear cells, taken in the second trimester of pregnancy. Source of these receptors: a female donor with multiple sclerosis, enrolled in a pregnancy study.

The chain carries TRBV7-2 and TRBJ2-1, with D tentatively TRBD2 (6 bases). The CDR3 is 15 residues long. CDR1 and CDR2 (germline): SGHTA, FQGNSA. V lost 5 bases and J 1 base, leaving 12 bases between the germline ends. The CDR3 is CASSKIADSYNEQFF. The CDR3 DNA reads TGTGCCAGCAGCAAAATAGCGGATTCCTACAATGAGCAGTTCTTC.

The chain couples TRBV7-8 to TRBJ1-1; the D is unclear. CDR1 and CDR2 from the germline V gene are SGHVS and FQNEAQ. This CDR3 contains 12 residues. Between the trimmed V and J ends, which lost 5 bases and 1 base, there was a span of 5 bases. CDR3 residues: CASSRRNTEAFF. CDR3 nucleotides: TGTGCCAGCAGCCGCAGGAACACTGAAGCTTTCTTT.

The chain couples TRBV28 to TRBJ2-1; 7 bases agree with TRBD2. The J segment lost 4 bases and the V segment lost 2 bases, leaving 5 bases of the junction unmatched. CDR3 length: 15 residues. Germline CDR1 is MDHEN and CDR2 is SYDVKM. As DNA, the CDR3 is TGTGCCAGCAGTTTAGGCGCTAGCGGATACAATGAGCAGTTCTTC. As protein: CASSLGASGYNEQFF.

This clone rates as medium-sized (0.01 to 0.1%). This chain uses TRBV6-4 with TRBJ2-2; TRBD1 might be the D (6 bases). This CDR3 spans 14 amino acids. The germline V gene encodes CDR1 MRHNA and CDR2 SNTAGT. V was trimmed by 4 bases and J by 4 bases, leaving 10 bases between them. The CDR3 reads CASSAQGPTGELFF. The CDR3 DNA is TGTGCCAGCAGTGCACAGGGTCCCACCGGGGAGCTGTTTTTT.

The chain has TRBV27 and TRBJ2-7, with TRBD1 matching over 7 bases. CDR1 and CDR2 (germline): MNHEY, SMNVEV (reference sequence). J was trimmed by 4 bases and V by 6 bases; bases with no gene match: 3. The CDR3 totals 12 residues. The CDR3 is CASREQGYEQYF. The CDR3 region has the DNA TGTGCCAGCAGAGAACAGGGGTACGAGCAGTACTTC.